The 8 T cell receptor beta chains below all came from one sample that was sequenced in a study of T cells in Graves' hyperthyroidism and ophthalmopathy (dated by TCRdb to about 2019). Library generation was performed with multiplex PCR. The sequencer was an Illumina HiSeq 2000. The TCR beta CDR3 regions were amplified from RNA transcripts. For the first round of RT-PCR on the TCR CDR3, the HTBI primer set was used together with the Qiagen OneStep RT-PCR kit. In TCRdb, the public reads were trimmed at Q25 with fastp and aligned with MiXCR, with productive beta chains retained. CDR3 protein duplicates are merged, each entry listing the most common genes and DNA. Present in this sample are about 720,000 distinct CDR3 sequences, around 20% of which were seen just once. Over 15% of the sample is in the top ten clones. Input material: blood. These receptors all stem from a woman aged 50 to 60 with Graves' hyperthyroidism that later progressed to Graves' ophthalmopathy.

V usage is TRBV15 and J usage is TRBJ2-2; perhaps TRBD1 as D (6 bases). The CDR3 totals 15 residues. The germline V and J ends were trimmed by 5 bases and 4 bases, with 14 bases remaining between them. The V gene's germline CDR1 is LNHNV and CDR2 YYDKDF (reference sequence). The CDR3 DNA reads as TGTGCCACCAGCGGGCCTGAACAGGGCACCGGGGAGCTGTTTTTT. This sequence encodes CATSGPEQGTGELFF. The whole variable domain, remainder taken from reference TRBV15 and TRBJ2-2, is DAMVIQNPRYQVTQFGKPVTLSCSQTLNHNVMYWYQQKSSQAPKLLFHYYDKDFNNEADTPDNFQSRRPNTSFCFLDIRSPGLGDTAMYLCATSGPEQGTGELFFGEGSRLTVL.

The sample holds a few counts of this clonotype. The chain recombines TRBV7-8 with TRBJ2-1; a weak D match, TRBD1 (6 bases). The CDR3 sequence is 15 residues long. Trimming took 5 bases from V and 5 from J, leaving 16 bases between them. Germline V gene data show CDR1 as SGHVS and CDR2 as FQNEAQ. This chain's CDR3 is CASSPRGGFNNEQFF. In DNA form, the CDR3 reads TGTGCCAGCAGCCCCCGAGGGGGATTCAACAATGAGCAGTTCTTC.

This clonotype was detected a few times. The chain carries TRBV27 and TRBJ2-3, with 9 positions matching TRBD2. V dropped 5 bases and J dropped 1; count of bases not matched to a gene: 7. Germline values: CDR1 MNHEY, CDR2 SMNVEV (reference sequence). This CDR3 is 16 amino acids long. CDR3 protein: CASSPAAGGGTDTQYF. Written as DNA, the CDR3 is TGTGCCAGCAGTCCCGCAGCGGGGGGCGGCACAGATACGCAGTATTTT.

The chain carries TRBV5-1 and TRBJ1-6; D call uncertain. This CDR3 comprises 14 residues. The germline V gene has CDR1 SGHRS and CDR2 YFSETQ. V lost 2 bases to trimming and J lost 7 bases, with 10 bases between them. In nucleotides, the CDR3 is TGCGCCAGCAGCTTCGCGGGTGAGAATTCACCCCTCCACTTT. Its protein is CASSFAGENSPLHF.

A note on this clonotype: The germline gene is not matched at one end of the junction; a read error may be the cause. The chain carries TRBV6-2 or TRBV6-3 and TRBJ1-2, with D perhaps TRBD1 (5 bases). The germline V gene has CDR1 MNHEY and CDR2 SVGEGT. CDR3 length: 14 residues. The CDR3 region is CASGYTGSIYGYTF. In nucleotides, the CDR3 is TGTGCCAGCGGTTACACAGGCTCAATCTATGGCTACACCTTC.

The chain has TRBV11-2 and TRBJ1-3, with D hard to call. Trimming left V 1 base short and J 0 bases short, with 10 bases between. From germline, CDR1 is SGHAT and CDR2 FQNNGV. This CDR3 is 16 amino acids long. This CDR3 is CASSLGDWVSGNTIYF. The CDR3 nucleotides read TGTGCCAGCAGCTTAGGTGACTGGGTCTCTGGAAACACCATATATTTT.

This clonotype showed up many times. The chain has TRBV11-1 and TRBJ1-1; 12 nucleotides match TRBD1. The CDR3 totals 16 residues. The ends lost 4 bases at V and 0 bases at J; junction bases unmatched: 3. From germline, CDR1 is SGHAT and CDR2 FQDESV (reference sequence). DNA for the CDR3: TGTGCCAGCAGCTGGGGACAGGGGGCGGTGAACACTGAAGCTTTCTTT. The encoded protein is CASSWGQGAVNTEAFF.

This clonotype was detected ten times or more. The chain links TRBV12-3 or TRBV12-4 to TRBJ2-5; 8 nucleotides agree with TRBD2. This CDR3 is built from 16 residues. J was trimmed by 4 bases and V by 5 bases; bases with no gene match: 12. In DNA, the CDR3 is TGTGCCAGCAGTCCGAACTTGGGACTAGATTCAGAGACCCAGTACTTC. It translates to CASSPNLGLDSETQYF.